What follows describes a single TCR beta chain. The antigen this receptor binds is unknown. Qualities for individual bases were not recorded, and no much larger clone is one base off. The data are from a study of CD8 T cells in ankylosing spondylitis (TCRdb year 2017). Turning to the overall study: To find TCR variants linked to disease, the study profiled T cell receptor beta repertoires in ankylosing spondylitis patients and healthy donors. Samples of peripheral blood were taken, and for ankylosing spondylitis patients, synovial fluid was collected as well. The full study cohort was made up of about 25 ankylosing spondylitis patients and 108 healthy donors.

Here is what the overall study found, with its caveats: According to the report, matched synovial fluid samples from ankylosing spondylitis patients were significantly enriched for the disease-linked clones. Blood from ankylosing spondylitis patients appeared to be characterized by a TCR beta motif made up of several highly homologous amino acid variants. In peripheral blood, the disease-linked clones were found at relatively low frequencies and had a CD8+ phenotype. Some motif variants were previously reported in synovial fluid and blood of reactive arthritis patients, suggesting common disease-initiation mechanisms.

Sequencing instrument: Illumina HiSeq 2500. TCR beta libraries were prepared by quantitative 5'-RACE with molecular barcodes. For the original study's pipeline: Disease-linked TCR variants were identified with a new computational method built on a probabilistic model of VDJ rearrangement. TCRdb itself trimmed the public reads at Q25 with fastp, ran MiXCR and retained productive beta chains. Each CDR3 protein appears once, grouped with its most common genes and DNA. The V and J calls shown here were made by TCRdb, not taken from the authors' results. This sample comprises around 540,000 distinct CDR3 sequences, more than 9.5% of them detected only once. Of the sample, approximately 7% falls within the top ten clones. The CDR3 goes from the cysteine to the phenylalanine over 14 residues. Just the 42-base CDR3 DNA is kept, in frame starting at base 1. The V and J ends are trimmed by 7 bases and 0 bases, leaving 12 bases between them. Looking up the germline V gene (reference sequence) yields CDR1 SEHNR and CDR2 FQNEAQ.

The clonotype was recovered from a male donor with ankylosing spondylitis. Recombination connected TRBV7-9 to TRBJ1-1; no D gene can be assigned with confidence. Material for sequencing was blood, either unsorted or a sorted T cell fraction (not recorded which). The nucleotides are TGTGCCAGCATCCCGGGGAGTCTGAACACTGAAGCTTTCTTT. Translated, it gives CASIPGSLNTEAFF. With all but the CDR3 taken from the reference TRBV7-9 and TRBJ1-1 genes, the full variable domain is: DTGVSQNPRHKITKRGQNVTFRCDPISEHNRLYWYRQTLGQGPEFLTYFQNEAQLEKSRLLSDRFSAERPKGSFSTLEIQRTEQGDSAMYLCASIPGSLNTEAFFGQGTRLTVV.